A single sample is the source of the 3 T cell receptor beta chains below, sequenced in a study of T cell repertoires in ileal Crohn's disease (dated by TCRdb to the late 2010s). The sample's time point label, decoded: neoterminal ileum biopsy at postoperative endoscopy, about 6 months after surgery. The library was built by means of the immunoSEQ multiplex PCR assay. In TCRdb, the immuneACCESS table is reduced to in-frame sequences with V and J assigned. These tables do not hold every clone; where another copy was compared, an unresolved V gene accounts for under half, and the others remain unexplained. Across this sample there are about 10,000 clones, with more than 60% seen only once. Approximately 15% of the sample rests with the top ten. The sample consisted of ileal tissue. These receptors all stem from an adult with Crohn's disease.

In its sample, this clone was seen a few times. The rearrangement uses TRBV29-1 and TRBJ2-3; TRBD1 agrees at 10 bases. The trim removed 7 bases at V and 6 bases at J, leaving 13 bases unmatched. The CDR3 length is 15 residues. The germline V gene has CDR1 SQVTM and CDR2 ANQGSEA. In DNA, the CDR3 is TGCAGCGCCCGGAGGACAGGGGGAGTCGGCGATACGCAGTATTTT. Its translation is CSARRTGGVGDTQYF.

The chain employs TRBV6-1 and TRBJ2-7; no clear D gene. Germline loops: CDR1 MNHNS, CDR2 SASEGT. V gave up 7 bases and J gave up 0 bases, with 13 bases separating them. The CDR3 contains 14 residues. The CDR3 protein is CASIGRPSSYEQYF. CDR3 DNA: TGTGCCAGCATAGGCAGGCCGAGCTCCTACGAGCAGTACTTC.

This sequence joins TRBV7-8 and TRBJ1-1; no clear D. This CDR3 region has 13 residues. V lost 2 bases to trimming and J lost 1 base, with 5 bases between them. The germline V gene encodes CDR1 SGHVS and CDR2 FQNEAQ. CDR3 bases: TGTGCCAGCAGCTTACAACAGAACACTGAAGCTTTCTTT. As protein: CASSLQQNTEAFF.